This TCR beta chain was sequenced during a study of cytomegalovirus exposure and HLA in healthy donors. General study points: Over 150 TCR beta chains were listed as cytomegalovirus-associated. A later look showed TCR association rates differing by HLA locus, highest for DRB1 and lowest for HLA-C.

Worth noting for this clone: The antigen is unknown.

The donors gave bone marrow, and they were healthy. Losses at the gene ends were 1 base for V and 2 bases for J; bases not matched to a gene: 1. CDR3 size: 16 residues. CDR1 is SGHNT and CDR2 is YYREEE in the germline V gene (reference sequence). The primer mix had 60 Vbeta and 13 Jbeta primers. Clones were read by immunoSEQ multiplex PCR, and TCRdb kept only the in-frame ones, dropping some. This repertoire shows 60,000 or so clones, 85% found once; its top ten account for approximately 11%. The sequence was collected from a female donor in good health and CMV-seronegative. The sample taken for sequencing was PBMCs. The V call is TRBV5-4, the J call TRBJ2-5; TRBD2 matches at 14 bases. For the CDR3, the DNA is TGTGCCAGCAGCTTGCGACTAGCGGGGGGGCAAGAGACCCAGTACTTC. As protein: CASSLRLAGGQETQYF.